This T cell receptor beta chain was profiled in a study of regulatory T cells in long-lasting Graves disease. Combining iRepertoire HTBI primers with Arm-PCR of CDR3 regions, the authors built TCR beta libraries. MiXCR, run by TCRdb on the multiplex PCR reads, gives a single entry per CDR3 protein. The table records some 340,000 distinct CDR3 sequences, less than 30% of them present only once. Time point of the sample: persistent/refractory GD, antithyroid drugs over 5 years with positive TRAb. PBMC-extracted RNA yielded the TCR library. Sequenced here: peripheral blood mononuclear cells (PBMCs), sampled when the disease was refractory, from a patient treated with antithyroid drugs. The receptor's source is a woman aged 40 to 55 with Graves disease.

The CDR3 DNA reads as TGCAGCGTTGGTACTAGCAGGAGAGTTAAGGAGACCCAGTACTTC. Translation gives CSVGTSRRVKETQYF. This sequence joins TRBV29-1 and TRBJ2-5; tentative D call: TRBD2 (6 bases). The V gene lost 4 bases and the J gene lost 5 bases, with 20 bases spanning the gap. This CDR3 is built from 15 residues. Germline V gene data show CDR1 as SQVTM and CDR2 as ANQGSEA.